These 17 T cell receptor beta chains came from one sample sequenced in a study of Graves' ophthalmopathy and Graves' hyperthyroidism. Using RNA transcripts, the TCR beta CDR3 regions were amplified. In the first round, RT-PCR was carried out with HTBI primers, and a multiplex PCR formed the second round. MiXCR, applied by TCRdb to the multiplex PCR reads, yields one record per CDR3 protein. The profile shows some 390,000 distinct CDR3 sequences, 15% to 20% of them singletons. Sequenced input: peripheral blood. The receptors shown here come from a woman aged 18 to 35 with Graves' ophthalmopathy.

This clonotype has a count of ten or more. The chain links TRBV30 to TRBJ2-2, with 7 bases identical to TRBD2. The CDR3 extends over 13 amino acids. The V segment lost 5 bases and the J segment 6 bases; nucleotides outside the gene matches: 6. The germline CDR1 and CDR2 sequences are GTSNPN and SVGIG (reference sequence). The CDR3 protein is CAWAAGVPGELFF. The CDR3 DNA sequence: TGTGCCTGGGCCGCGGGGGTCCCCGGGGAGCTGTTTTTT.

At least ten counts were recorded for this clonotype. CDR3 loop: CASTFPPGQGTGANVLTF. In DNA form, the CDR3 reads TGTGCCAGCACCTTCCCCCCGGGACAGGGGACCGGGGCCAACGTCCTGACTTTC. This chain uses TRBV12-3 or TRBV12-4 with TRBJ2-6, with TRBD1 identical over 10 bases. V was pared by 7 bases and J by 4 bases, with 13 bases of the junction left unmatched. This CDR3 is built from 18 residues.

This clonotype was seen at least ten times. The chain links TRBV15 to TRBJ1-1; D is uncertain. V lost 1 base and J lost 1, with 7 bases in between. This CDR3 spans 14 amino acids. From germline, CDR1 is LNHNV and CDR2 YYDKDF (reference sequence). The CDR3 nucleotides are TGTGCCACCAGCAGAGGAGCCCGGAACACTGAAGCTTTCTTT. Its translation: CATSRGARNTEAFF. Supplemented by reference TRBV15 and TRBJ1-1, the full variable domain reads DAMVIQNPRYQVTQFGKPVTLSCSQTLNHNVMYWYQQKSSQAPKLLFHYYDKDFNNEADTPDNFQSRRPNTSFCFLDIRSPGLGDTAMYLCATSRGARNTEAFFGQGTRLTVV.

This clonotype was observed at least ten times. The chain carries TRBV7-2 and TRBJ2-7; TRBD1 aligns across 7 bases. CDR1 is SGHTA and CDR2 is FQGNSA in the germline V gene. The ends lost 7 bases at V and 3 bases at J; junction bases unmatched: 9. The CDR3 is 14 amino acids. Here the CDR3 DNA reads TGTGCCAGCATGCCGCGGCAGGGGGTCTACGAGCAGTACTTC. It encodes CASMPRQGVYEQYF. Combining the CDR3 with reference TRBV7-2 and TRBJ2-7 gives the whole variable domain GAGVSQSPSNKVTEKGKDVELRCDPISGHTALYWYRQSLGQGLEFLIYFQGNSAPDKSGLPSDRFSAERTGGSVSTLTIQRTQQEDSAVYLCASMPRQGVYEQYFGPGTRLTVT.

As DNA, the CDR3 is TGTGCCAGCAGTTCCCTCGGACCGCATTACGAGCAGTACTTC. Translation gives CASSSLGPHYEQYF. The chain has TRBV12-3 or TRBV12-4 and TRBJ2-7; no clear D. The CDR3 covers 14 residues. The V gene lost 4 bases and the J gene lost 4 bases, with 14 bases spanning the gap.

This clonotype has a count of ten or more. The V gene is TRBV29-1, the J gene TRBJ2-4; no clear D. The CDR3 is made up of 11 amino acids. Between the trimmed V and J ends, which lost 2 bases and 8 bases, there was a span of 7 bases. Germline V gene sequence: CDR1 SQVTM, CDR2 ANQGSEA. CDR3 region: CSVETFDIQYF. In nucleotides, the CDR3 is TGCAGCGTTGAAACCTTTGACATTCAGTACTTC.

This clonotype showed up many times. The chain has TRBV11-2 and TRBJ1-2; D is unresolved. V was trimmed by 7 bases and J by 6 bases, leaving 18 bases between them. The CDR3 extends over 14 amino acids. In germline, CDR1 is SGHAT, CDR2 FQNNGV. CDR3 sequence: CASNGLLNGDGYTF. In DNA, the CDR3 is TGTGCCAGCAATGGACTCCTTAATGGTGATGGCTACACCTTC.

V gene TRBV11-2 combines with J gene TRBJ2-7; perhaps TRBD1 as D (6 bases). V was trimmed by 5 bases and J by 2 bases, leaving 16 bases between them. There are 15 residues in the CDR3. Germline-derived CDR1 and CDR2 are SGHAT and FQNNGV. The DNA for the CDR3 is TGTGCCAGCAGCCGGACGGGGCAGGGGACCTACGAGCAGTACTTC. This codes for CASSRTGQGTYEQYF.

V and J are TRBV4-1 and TRBJ1-5; tentative D call: TRBD1 (5 bases). CDR1 is MGHRA, CDR2 YSYEKL, per germline. V lost 4 bases and J lost 2, with 12 bases in between. The CDR3 runs 15 residues. Written as DNA, the CDR3 is TGCGCCAGCAGCCTGCGCGTAGGGGGCAATCAGCCCCAGCATTTT. This gives the protein CASSLRVGGNQPQHF.

This clonotype was seen repeatedly, ten times or more. This CDR3 reads CASSSLRGEQYF. The DNA for the CDR3 is TGTGCCAGCAGCTCCCTTAGGGGTGAGCAGTACTTC. This chain connects TRBV11-2 to TRBJ2-7, with a weak D call TRBD1 (5 bases). V lost 4 bases and J lost 7, with 11 bases in between. CDR1 SGHAT and CDR2 FQNNGV come from the germline V gene. The CDR3 spans 12 residues.

The rearrangement joins TRBV29-1 to TRBJ1-1; D is ambiguous. V lost 5 bases and J lost 0, with 16 bases in between. This CDR3 has 15 amino acids. CDR1 is SQVTM and CDR2 is ANQGSEA in the germline V gene. The CDR3 nucleotides are TGCAGCGTTCTTGACCGACTGCTCATGAACACTGAAGCTTTCTTT. Translating gives CSVLDRLLMNTEAFF. Full variable domain (missing parts from reference TRBV29-1 and TRBJ1-1): SAVISQKPSRDICQRGTSLTIQCQVDSQVTMMFWYRQQPGQSLTLIATANQGSEATYESGFVIDKFPISRPNLTFSTLTVSNMSPEDSSIYLCSVLDRLLMNTEAFFGQGTRLTVV.

This clonotype was detected many times. The chain recombines TRBV7-2 with TRBJ1-5, with 10 bases matching TRBD1. This CDR3 region has 15 residues. Germline CDR1 reads SGHTA; CDR2 reads FQGNSA. J was trimmed by 7 bases and V by 2 bases; bases with no gene match: 5. CDR3 in amino acids: CASSLSPTGGQPQHF. CDR3 bases: TGTGCCAGCAGCTTATCCCCGACAGGGGGCCAGCCCCAGCATTTT.

This clonotype was observed at least ten times. The J gene is TRBJ1-1, the V gene TRBV6-2 or TRBV6-3; D remains ambiguous. The CDR3 runs to 12 residues. Trimming took off 6 bases at V and 3 bases at J, with 8 bases between the two ends. The germline V gene encodes CDR1 MNHEY and CDR2 SVGEGT. The CDR3 region has the DNA TGTGCCAGCAGGACCACGCACACTGAAGCTTTCTTT. Translated: CASRTTHTEAFF.

The CDR3 DNA sequence: TGTGCCAGCAGTTCTGGGACAGACGATCAGCCCCAGCATTTT. Amino acids: CASSSGTDDQPQHF. The chain recombines TRBV28 with TRBJ1-5, with TRBD1 identical over 7 bases. J lost 5 bases, V lost 4 bases, and 5 bases had no gene match. Germline CDR1 and CDR2: MDHEN and SYDVKM. This CDR3 comprises 14 residues.

This clonotype showed up just a few times. The J gene is TRBJ2-4, the V gene TRBV2; TRBD1 matches at 8 bases. This CDR3 is built from 17 residues. The V segment lost 7 bases and the J segment 7 bases; nucleotides outside the gene matches: 18. The V gene's germline CDR1 is SNHLY and CDR2 FYNNEI. DNA for the CDR3: TGTGCCAGCAATGGAGAACTTACAGGGGGTAGGGGGAACATTCAGTACTTC. Its protein is CASNGELTGGRGNIQYF.

This clonotype was detected ten times or more. The J gene is TRBJ2-2, the V gene TRBV12-3 or TRBV12-4; 10 bases are shared with TRBD1. The ends lost 7 bases at V and 5 bases at J; junction bases unmatched: 10. The CDR3 covers 16 residues. CDR3 residues: CASNLPGQGWTGELFF. CDR3 DNA: TGTGCCAGCAACCTACCGGGACAGGGGTGGACCGGGGAGCTGTTTTTT.

This clonotype was recorded at least ten times. The rearrangement joins TRBV27 to TRBJ1-1, with no clear D. The germline V and J ends were trimmed by 7 bases and 7 bases, with 10 bases remaining between them. CDR1 is MNHEY and CDR2 is SMNVEV in the germline V gene (reference sequence). CDR3 length equals 11 residues. The CDR3 bases are TGTGCCAGCAAATCGGGTAGTGAAGCTTTCTTT. Protein: CASKSGSEAFF.